This T cell receptor (beta chain) stems from a study of CD8+CD57+ T cells in acquired aplastic anemia. In the study overall: Isolated CD4+ and CD8+ cells, once sorted, yielded DNA averaging approximately 3 ug.

Findings and limits, study-wide: Shared by patients and controls, some 29 CD8+ CDR3s were abundant in patients. Patients did not significantly differ from controls in CD8+ Simpson's diversity.

This clonotype has just one count. Its specificity is not known. The CDR3 has 15 residues. The V gene end was trimmed by 4 bases and the J gene end by 3 bases; junction bases not matched to a gene: 7. From germline, CDR1 is DFQATT and CDR2 SNEGSKA (reference sequence). TCR beta VDJ combinations and CDR3 sequences were profiled from genomic DNA. TCRdb processed the reads anew with MiXCR; each CDR3 protein has one entry. The table lists about 160,000 distinct CDR3 sequences, about 48% of them singletons. This sequence joins TRBV20-1 and TRBJ2-1, with 9 bases identical to TRBD2. Source material: sorted CD4+, CD8+, or CD8+CD57+ T cells (not recorded which) from PBMCs. This receptor was identified in a human donor in good health. CDR3 in amino acids: CSATPTSGIYNEQFF. The DNA for the CDR3 is TGCAGTGCTACACCGACTAGCGGTATCTACAATGAGCAGTTCTTC.